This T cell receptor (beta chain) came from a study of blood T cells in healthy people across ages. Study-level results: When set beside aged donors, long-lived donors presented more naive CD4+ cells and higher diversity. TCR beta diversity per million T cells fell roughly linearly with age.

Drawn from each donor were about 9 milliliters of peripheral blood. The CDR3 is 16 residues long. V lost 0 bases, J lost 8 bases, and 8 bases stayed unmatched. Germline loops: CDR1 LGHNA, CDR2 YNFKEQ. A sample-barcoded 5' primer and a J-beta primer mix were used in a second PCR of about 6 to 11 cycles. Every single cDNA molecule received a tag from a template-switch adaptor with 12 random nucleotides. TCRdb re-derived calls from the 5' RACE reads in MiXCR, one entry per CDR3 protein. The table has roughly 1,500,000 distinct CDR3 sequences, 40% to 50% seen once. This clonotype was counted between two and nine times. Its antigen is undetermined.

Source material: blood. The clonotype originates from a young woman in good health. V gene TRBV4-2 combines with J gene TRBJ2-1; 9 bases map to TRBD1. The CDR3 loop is CASSQETGGAWDEQFF. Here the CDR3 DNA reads TGTGCCAGCAGCCAAGAAACAGGGGGCGCCTGGGATGAGCAGTTCTTC.